This paragraph covers one T cell receptor (beta chain) sequence. The sample belongs to a study of regulatory T cells in long-lasting Graves disease. Study overall: Antithyroid drug intake by newly diagnosed Graves' patients had lasted under 3 months.

V lost 3 bases and J lost 7, with 12 bases in between. CDR1 is LGHDT and CDR2 is YNNKEL in the germline V gene (reference sequence). This CDR3 contains 13 residues. Time point described: newly diagnosed GD, antithyroid drugs for less than 3 months. The TCR library used RNA extracted from PBMCs. In Xi'an, China, an endocrinology department was the source of patients. Construction of the TCR beta libraries employed iRepertoire HTBI primers in conjunction with Arm-PCR of CDR3 regions. TCRdb re-analysed the multiplex PCR reads in MiXCR, keeping a single row per CDR3 protein. The sample lists 530,000 or so distinct CDR3 sequences; roughly 14% were seen once. The same data also contributed to another study, on T cells in Graves' hyperthyroidism and ophthalmopathy. As reported in that work: The primer set for the first-round RT-PCR of the TCR CDR3 was HTBI.

Specimen: peripheral blood mononuclear cells (PBMCs), collected at new diagnosis, from a patient treated with antithyroid drugs. The sequence was obtained from a young man with Graves disease. The chain recombines TRBV3-1 with TRBJ1-2; D possibly corresponds to TRBD1 (5 bases). The CDR3 region has the DNA TGTGCCAGCAGCCAGAGGGAGGGGTCTGGCTACACCTTC. Its translation: CASSQREGSGYTF. Complete variable domain (other parts from reference TRBV3-1 and TRBJ1-2): DTAVSQTPKYLVTQMGNDKSIKCEQNLGHDTMYWYKQDSKKFLKIMFSYNNKELIINETVPNRFSPKSPDKAHLNLHINSLELGDSAVYFCASSQREGSGYTFGSGTRLTVV.